These 18 T cell receptor beta chains originate from one sample sequenced in a study of CD8 T cells in Susac syndrome. Random-hexamer reverse transcription was applied to 0.5 to 1 ug RNA. One entry per CDR3 protein results from TCRdb running MiXCR on the immunoSEQ multiplex PCR reads. The sample holds tens of thousands of distinct CDR3 sequences; approximately 96% are singletons and the top ten take roughly 0.62%. The sequencing input was CD8+ T cells from PBMCs. Receptors were obtained from a human donor with Susac syndrome.

This clonotype was picked up one time. The chain couples TRBV2 to TRBJ2-7; D unresolved. V gave up 3 bases and J gave up 5 bases, with 14 bases separating them. The germline CDR1 and CDR2 sequences are SNHLY and FYNNEI. The CDR3 is 14 residues long. The CDR3 loop reads CASSDGDSGDEQYF. The CDR3 DNA is TGTGCCAGCAGTGATGGGGATTCAGGCGACGAGCAGTACTTC.

The gene calls are TRBV30 and TRBJ2-5; 9 nucleotides match TRBD1. V lost 5 bases and J lost 6; bases outside the gene matches: 4. Germline V gene sequence: CDR1 GTSNPN, CDR2 SVGIG (reference sequence). The CDR3 has 12 amino acids. As DNA, the CDR3 is TGTGCCTGGGGACAGGGGATGCAGACCCAGTACTTC. Protein product: CAWGQGMQTQYF.

A single count supports this clonotype. CDR3 sequence reads: CASRSGQGDYSPLHF. CDR3 sequence (DNA): TGTGCCAGCAGATCGGGACAGGGGGACTATTCACCCCTCCACTTT. This rearrangement joins TRBV12-3 or TRBV12-4 to TRBJ1-6, with 11 bases that match TRBD1. There are 15 residues in the CDR3. The V segment lost 6 bases and the J segment 8 bases; nucleotides outside the gene matches: 6.

This sequence joins TRBV3-1 and TRBJ2-5; 9 positions agree with TRBD1. The V gene's germline CDR1 is LGHDT and CDR2 YNNKEL (reference sequence). The CDR3 has 13 amino acids. Germline trimming cut 8 bases from V and 7 bases from J; bases unmatched to any gene: 8. CDR3 amino acids: CASGDRAPGTQYF. In nucleotides, the CDR3 is TGTGCCAGCGGGGACAGGGCTCCGGGGACCCAGTACTTC.

The CDR3 sequence: CASSEWEGQPQHF. The CDR3 coding sequence is TGTGCCAGCAGTGAATGGGAGGGCCAGCCCCAGCATTTT. J is TRBJ1-5 and V is TRBV25-1; no clear D. The V gene's germline CDR1 is MGHDK and CDR2 SYGVNS. Trimming removed 1 base at V and 7 bases at J, with 8 bases between. The CDR3 runs 13 residues.

The chain recombines TRBV3-1 with TRBJ2-7; D gene uncertain. The CDR3 spans 14 residues. Germline CDR1 reads LGHDT; CDR2 reads YNNKEL (reference sequence). Trimming cost V 3 bases and J 7 bases, with 16 bases left between them. CDR3 residues: CASSQGSRVGEQYF. The CDR3 bases are TGTGCCAGCAGCCAGGGTTCAAGAGTAGGAGAGCAGTACTTC.

The chain couples TRBV11-2 to TRBJ2-5; TRBD2 is a possible D gene (5 bases). CDR1 and CDR2 (germline): SGHAT, FQNNGV. This CDR3 spans 14 amino acids. Between the trimmed V and J ends, which lost 1 base and 2 bases, there was a span of 8 bases. CDR3 nucleotides: TGTGCCAGCAGCTTAGTCCGCGGGCAAGAGACCCAGTACTTC. This sequence encodes CASSLVRGQETQYF.

The gene calls are TRBV7-3 and TRBJ2-3, with 11 bases fitting TRBD1. The germline V gene has CDR1 SGHTA and CDR2 FQGTGA. The V and J ends lost 2 bases and 4 bases, in that order; junction bases with no gene match: 2. The CDR3 contains 15 residues. CDR3 region: CASSLGQGAADTQYF. CDR3 coding DNA: TGTGCCAGCAGCTTAGGACAGGGGGCGGCAGATACGCAGTATTTT.

This clonotype was counted a single time. The CDR3 DNA sequence: TGTGCCATCAGTGGGCTTGAAGAGACCCAGTACTTC. Protein sequence: CAISGLEETQYF. The chain has TRBV10-3 and TRBJ2-5; no clear D gene. V was clipped by 4 bases and J by 3 bases, with 6 bases between them. CDR3 size: 12 residues. The germline gives CDR1 ENHRY, CDR2 SYGVKD.

This clonotype was observed a single time. The chain uses TRBV5-1 and TRBJ1-5, with 8 bases that match TRBD1. The CDR3 covers 16 residues. V lost 1 base to trimming and J lost 2 bases; unmatched junction nucleotides: 5. Germline V gene lookup returns CDR1 SGHRS and CDR2 YFSETQ. The DNA of the CDR3 is TGCGCCAGCAGCTTGACAGGGGGGGCAGGCAATCAGCCCCAGCATTTT. Amino acids: CASSLTGGAGNQPQHF.

The chain carries TRBV19 and TRBJ2-7, with D maybe TRBD1 (5 bases). From germline, CDR1 is LNHDA and CDR2 SQIVND (reference sequence). CDR3 length: 13 amino acids. The ends were cut back, 3 bases at V and 3 bases at J, with 9 bases in the middle. CDR3 nucleotide sequence: TGTGCCAGTAGTATCGACAGTTACTACGAGCAGTACTTC. Its protein product is CASSIDSYYEQYF.

The chain links TRBV3-1 to TRBJ1-6; a possible D gene is TRBD1 (5 bases). Germline CDR1 is LGHDT and CDR2 is YNNKEL (reference sequence). There are 16 residues in the CDR3. Trimming pared 4 bases from V and 3 bases from J, leaving 13 bases between. The CDR3 protein is CASSRRAGGYNSPLHF. The CDR3 DNA reads TGTGCCAGCAGCCGCCGAGCTGGGGGCTATAATTCACCCCTCCACTTT.

The chain joins TRBV6-1 to TRBJ2-7; D is ambiguous. The CDR3 is 17 residues long. The ends were cut back, 6 bases at V and 4 bases at J, with 25 bases in the middle. CDR1 is MNHNS, CDR2 SASEGT, per germline. CDR3 DNA sequence: TGTGCCAGCAGCCAAGCGCGTAACTACGACGTGCTTTACGAGCAGTACTTC. This gives the protein CASSQARNYDVLYEQYF.

The chain combines TRBV5-1 with TRBJ1-4, with D tentatively TRBD1 (6 bases). The CDR3 runs to 15 residues. Germline CDR1 reads SGHRS; CDR2 reads YFSETQ. V was clipped by 0 bases and J by 4 bases, with 10 bases between them. The DNA of the CDR3 is TGCGCCAGCAGCTTGGTGACAGGAGTTAATGAAAAACTGTTTTTT. Amino acid sequence: CASSLVTGVNEKLFF.

The rearrangement uses TRBV5-4 and TRBJ2-5; D remains ambiguous. The V and J ends lost 3 bases and 1 base respectively, with 10 bases between them. The CDR3 is 14 residues long. Germline V gene lookup returns CDR1 SGHNT and CDR2 YYREEE (reference sequence). The CDR3 is CASSSPSGQETQYF. Written as DNA, the CDR3 is TGTGCCAGCAGCTCCCCATCGGGCCAAGAGACCCAGTACTTC.

The genes are TRBV30 and TRBJ1-2; 11 nucleotides line up with TRBD1. J lost 5 bases, V lost 3 bases, and 8 bases had no gene match. Germline V gene lookup returns CDR1 GTSNPN and CDR2 SVGIG (reference sequence). The CDR3 extends over 15 amino acids. CDR3 region: CAWRVGQGAQYGYTF. CDR3 DNA: TGTGCCTGGAGGGTAGGACAGGGGGCTCAGTATGGCTACACCTTC.

The chain recombines TRBV5-6 with TRBJ2-5, with 9 bases identical to TRBD1. Germline assignment: CDR1 SGHDT and CDR2 YYEEEE. The CDR3 runs 16 residues. The junction had 8 bases not matched to a gene; V was cut back by 1 base and J by 4 bases. CDR3 sequence: CASSLKGTGIRETQYF. CDR3 nucleotides: TGTGCCAGCAGCTTGAAGGGGACAGGGATACGAGAGACCCAGTACTTC.

The chain employs TRBV19 and TRBJ1-2, with TRBD1 matching 8 bases. J gave up 7 bases and V 4 bases, and 5 bases lay outside the gene matches. The CDR3 is made up of 13 amino acids. Germline assignment: CDR1 LNHDA and CDR2 SQIVND (reference sequence). CDR3 nucleotide sequence: TGTGCCAGTAGTACCCTGGACAGGGTTGGCTACACCTTC. Protein product: CASSTLDRVGYTF. Supplemented by reference TRBV19 and TRBJ1-2, the full variable domain reads DGGITQSPKYLFRKEGQNVTLSCEQNLNHDAMYWYRQDPGQGLRLIYYSQIVNDFQKGDIAEGYSVSREKKESFPLTVTSAQKNPTAFYLCASSTLDRVGYTFGSGTRLTVV.